These 29 T cell receptor beta chains were all obtained from the same sample, sequenced in a study of blood T cell repertoires in COVID-19. Sequencing used immunoSEQ multiplex PCR; TCRdb keeps in-frame clones, though not all of them. The data contain 130,000 or so clones, less than 90% of them singletons. The sequenced sample consisted of PBMCs or T cells enriched from blood (not recorded which). The receptors stem from a man aged 25 to 45 who had recovered from COVID-19.

The rearrangement links TRBV7-9 to TRBJ1-2; 7 bases line up with TRBD1. CDR1 and CDR2 from the germline V gene are SEHNR and FQNEAQ (reference sequence). This CDR3 contains 16 residues. V trimming: 1 base; J trimming: 4 bases; junction bases outside the gene matches: 9. The CDR3 region has the DNA TGTGCCAGCAGCTTAGACCCTCAGGGGGTATTCTATGGCTACACCTTC. Translated, it gives CASSLDPQGVFYGYTF.

The chain couples TRBV2 to TRBJ2-2; 7 positions match TRBD2. This CDR3 is built from 15 residues. The germline CDR1 and CDR2 sequences are SNHLY and FYNNEI. The V gene end was trimmed by 6 bases and the J gene end by 0 bases; junction bases not matched to a gene: 4. The CDR3 coding sequence is TGTGCCAGCAGAGTAGCGGGCCCGAACACCGGGGAGCTGTTTTTT. This encodes CASRVAGPNTGELFF. The full variable domain, with the rest looked up from reference TRBV2 and TRBJ2-2, is EPEVTQTPSHQVTQMGQEVILRCVPISNHLYFYWYRQILGQKVEFLVSFYNNEISEKSEIFDDQFSVERPDGSNFTLKIRSTKLEDSAMYFCASRVAGPNTGELFFGEGSRLTVL.

The chain carries TRBV7-9 and TRBJ1-6; the D is unclear. Germline loops: CDR1 SEHNR, CDR2 FQNEAQ (reference sequence). Trimming removed 1 base from V and 0 bases from J, with 10 bases in between. This CDR3 is 17 amino acids long. CDR3: CASSLDRVSSYNSPLHF. The CDR3 DNA reads TGTGCCAGCAGCTTAGACCGGGTGAGCTCCTATAATTCACCCCTCCACTTT.

V usage is TRBV5-1 and J usage is TRBJ2-6; perhaps TRBD2 as D (7 bases). This CDR3 region has 16 residues. Looked up from germline, CDR1 is SGHRS and CDR2 is YFSETQ. V lost 5 bases and J 0 bases, leaving 12 bases between the germline ends. The CDR3 sequence is CASSEGGASGANVLTF. The CDR3, as DNA: TGCGCCAGCAGTGAGGGGGGGGCCTCTGGGGCCAACGTCCTGACTTTC.

The rearrangement joins TRBV2 to TRBJ1-4; D uncertain. The CDR3 consists of 14 residues. V shed 6 bases and J shed 7 bases, with 15 bases lying between them. CDR1 and CDR2 from the germline V gene are SNHLY and FYNNEI. In DNA form, the CDR3 reads TGTGCCAGCAGCGTGGACTCTGGTGGTGAAAAACTGTTTTTT. It encodes CASSVDSGGEKLFF.

The chain employs TRBV5-4 and TRBJ2-2; a weak D match, TRBD2 (6 bases). V dropped 2 bases and J dropped 0 bases, with 8 bases sitting between them. Germline V gene sequence: CDR1 SGHNT, CDR2 YYREEE (reference sequence). This CDR3 region has 15 residues. The CDR3 loop reads CASSFGTSNTGELFF. For the CDR3, the DNA is TGTGCCAGCAGCTTCGGGACTTCGAACACCGGGGAGCTGTTTTTT. The whole variable domain, remainder taken from reference TRBV5-4 and TRBJ2-2, is ETGVTQSPTHLIKTRGQQVTLRCSSQSGHNTVSWYQQALGQGPQFIFQYYREEENGRGNFPPRFSGLQFPNYSSELNVNALELDDSALYLCASSFGTSNTGELFFGEGSRLTVL.

The J gene is TRBJ2-1, the V gene TRBV19; 12 bases map to TRBD2. Germline values: CDR1 LNHDA, CDR2 SQIVND (reference sequence). V shed 4 bases and J 2 bases; nucleotides not matched to a gene: 3. This CDR3 spans 16 amino acids. CDR3 sequence reads: CASSTGLAGTYNEQFF. The CDR3 coding sequence is TGTGCCAGTAGTACGGGACTAGCGGGTACCTACAATGAGCAGTTCTTC. Supplemented by reference TRBV19 and TRBJ2-1, the full variable domain reads DGGITQSPKYLFRKEGQNVTLSCEQNLNHDAMYWYRQDPGQGLRLIYYSQIVNDFQKGDIAEGYSVSREKKESFPLTVTSAQKNPTAFYLCASSTGLAGTYNEQFFGPGTRLTVL.

The chain is built from TRBV2 and TRBJ1-1; D call uncertain. The CDR3 length is 12 residues. Per germline, CDR1 SNHLY and CDR2 FYNNEI. Trimming cost V 6 bases and J 5 bases, with 10 bases left between them. CDR3 protein: CASRSGWTEAFF. In nucleotides, the CDR3 is TGTGCCAGCAGGAGTGGTTGGACTGAAGCTTTCTTT.

The rearrangement joins TRBV4-2 to TRBJ1-1; D may be TRBD1 (5 bases). CDR1 is LGHNA and CDR2 is YNFKEQ in the germline V gene. The CDR3 is made up of 13 amino acids. With 5 bases removed from V and 0 bases from J, the gap between germline ends came to 7 bases. The CDR3 DNA reads as TGTGCCAGCAGCGACAGCTTGAACACTGAAGCTTTCTTT. Protein: CASSDSLNTEAFF.

The CDR3 nucleotides are TGTGCCAGCAGACAGGCCACCTACGAGCAGTACGTC. This translates into CASRQATYEQYV. This rearrangement joins TRBV6-5 to TRBJ2-7; possibly TRBD1 for D (5 bases). V was clipped by 6 bases and J by 2 bases, with 8 bases between them. The germline V gene has CDR1 MNHEY and CDR2 SVGAGI. The CDR3 covers 12 residues.

This clone was recorded at least ten times. The CDR3 spells CAPMRCRDYEQYV. The CDR3 nucleotides are TGTGCCCCGATGCGGTGCAGGGACTACGAGCAGTACGTC. The chain employs TRBV6-4 and TRBJ2-7; D is possibly TRBD1 (5 bases). V gave up 11 bases and J gave up 3 bases, with 17 bases separating them. This CDR3 spans 13 amino acids. CDR1 MRHNA and CDR2 SNTAGT come from the germline V gene.

The CDR3 coding sequence is TGTGCCAGTAGCTGGCAGGGTGGGGCCGGGGAGCTGTTTTTT. Translated, it gives CASSWQGGAGELFF. V gene TRBV19 combines with J gene TRBJ2-2, with a weak D call TRBD1 (5 bases). The germline V gene encodes CDR1 LNHDA and CDR2 SQIVND (reference sequence). The CDR3 length is 14 residues. V dropped 6 bases and J dropped 6 bases, with 14 bases sitting between them.

This clone was counted once. The genes are TRBV5-7 and TRBJ1-1; tentative D call: TRBD1 (6 bases). TRBV5-7 is treated as an ORF (open reading frame) with a function not yet certain. CDR3 size: 14 residues. Trimming shortened V by 4 bases and J by 1 base, and 11 bases separated the two germline ends. The CDR3 region is CASSPRGGNTEAFF. The CDR3 DNA is TGTGCCAGCAGCCCCAGGGGCGGGAACACTGAAGCTTTCTTT.

The genes are TRBV2 and TRBJ2-7; 7 bases are a match to TRBD1. CDR3 length: 13 residues. Germline assignment: CDR1 SNHLY and CDR2 FYNNEI. Germline trimming cut 2 bases from V and 3 bases from J; bases unmatched to any gene: 1. Here the CDR3 reads CASSETGDYEQYV. The CDR3 DNA follows: TGTGCCAGCAGTGAAACAGGGGACTACGAGCAGTACGTC.

The J gene is TRBJ2-5, the V gene TRBV11-2; a weak D match, TRBD2 (6 bases). The V gene's germline CDR1 is SGHAT and CDR2 FQNNGV. V lost 3 bases and J 3 bases, leaving 17 bases between the germline ends. The CDR3 extends over 16 amino acids. CDR3 sequence reads: CASSFYSGATEETQYF. The CDR3 DNA is TGTGCCAGCAGCTTTTATAGCGGAGCAACTGAAGAGACCCAGTACTTC. Variable domain in full (rest from reference TRBV11-2 and TRBJ2-5): EAGVAQSPRYKIIEKRQSVAFWCNPISGHATLYWYQQILGQGPKLLIQFQNNGVVDDSQLPKDRFSAERLKGVDSTLKIQPAKLEDSAVYLCASSFYSGATEETQYFGPGTRLLVL.

This chain uses TRBV11-2 with TRBJ1-4, with D perhaps TRBD1 (6 bases). This CDR3 region has 14 residues. Trimming pared 6 bases from V and 8 bases from J, leaving 16 bases between. CDR1 and CDR2 from the germline V gene are SGHAT and FQNNGV. The CDR3 sequence: CASRAGGRGEKLFF. CDR3 nucleotide sequence: TGTGCCAGCAGAGCGGGGGGCCGGGGCGAAAAACTGTTTTTT.

V and J are TRBV11-2 and TRBJ1-4, with 9 positions matching TRBD1. Germline V lookup: CDR1 SGHAT, CDR2 FQNNGV. CDR3 length: 14 residues. After removal of 4 bases from V and 8 bases from J, the junction contained 5 bases not matched to a gene. The CDR3 DNA reads TGTGCCAGCAGCTCGGGACAGGGCGGCGAAAAACTGTTTTTT. Translated: CASSSGQGGEKLFF.

The chain couples TRBV9 to TRBJ2-1; no firm D call. The CDR3 runs 16 residues. Germline CDR1 is SGDLS and CDR2 is YYNGEE. The V end lost 0 bases, the J end lost 1 base, and 11 bases lay between the germline ends. CDR3 sequence (DNA): TGTGCCAGCAGCGTAGTGGAGATCTCGTCCTACAATGAGCAGTTCTTC. The encoded protein is CASSVVEISSYNEQFF.

Concerning this clone itself: Other DNA sequences from this sample encode an identical CDR3 as well. V is TRBV4-1 and J is TRBJ2-5; D unclear. CDR1 and CDR2 (germline): MGHRA, YSYEKL. The germline V and J ends were trimmed by 1 base and 2 bases, with 5 bases remaining between them. CDR3 size: 13 residues. In DNA, the CDR3 is TGCGCCAGCAGCCAAGTGAGTCAAGAGACCCAGTACTTC. It encodes CASSQVSQETQYF.

V is TRBV6-1 and J is TRBJ2-2, with TRBD1 matching 7 bases. The CDR3 runs to 17 residues. From germline, CDR1 is MNHNS and CDR2 SASEGT. The trim removed 2 bases at V and 7 bases at J, leaving 13 bases unmatched. The CDR3 sequence is CASSELITGAHGGELFF. The CDR3 coding sequence is TGTGCCAGCAGTGAATTAATTACAGGGGCCCATGGCGGGGAGCTGTTTTTT.

This clone was recorded a few times. Other DNA sequences in this sample translate to the same CDR3. This chain joins TRBV2 and TRBJ2-7, with a possible D match to TRBD2 (5 bases). Germline CDR1 and CDR2: SNHLY and FYNNEI. Deletions cut 6 bases from V and 0 bases from J, with 12 bases between. CDR3 length equals 14 residues. The CDR3 loop reads CASSPTRDSYEQYF. The DNA for the CDR3 is TGTGCCAGCAGCCCCACTAGGGACTCCTACGAGCAGTACTTC.

This rearrangement joins TRBV6-2 or TRBV6-3 to TRBJ2-3; 8 positions match TRBD2. Germline lookup yields CDR1 MNHEY and CDR2 SVGEGT. V lost 4 bases, J lost 0 bases, and 6 bases stayed unmatched. The CDR3 runs 16 residues. The CDR3 nucleotides are TGTGCCAGCAGTTCCCTCGGGAGGGGGAGCACAGATACGCAGTATTTT. Protein sequence: CASSSLGRGSTDTQYF.

This chain connects TRBV27 to TRBJ2-1; 7 bases line up with TRBD1. V was clipped by 5 bases and J by 10 bases; unmatched bases: 5. Germline V gives CDR1 MNHEY, CDR2 SMNVEV (reference sequence). This CDR3 region has 12 residues. CDR3 loop: CASSTTRGEQFF. The DNA of the CDR3 is TGTGCCAGCAGTACCACCAGGGGGGAGCAGTTCTTC.

The chain carries TRBV2 and TRBJ2-1, with 14 bases lining up with TRBD2. Unmatched junction bases numbered 5, after V lost 6 bases and J lost 7 bases. CDR1 and CDR2 (germline): SNHLY, FYNNEI. The CDR3 runs 15 residues. DNA for the CDR3: TGTGCCAGCAGGCGGACTAGCGGGAGGTTGAATGAGCAGTTCTTC. It encodes CASRRTSGRLNEQFF.

Only a few counts were recorded for this clone. The chain has TRBV6-4 and TRBJ2-7; D possibly corresponds to TRBD1 (6 bases). V was trimmed by 0 bases and J by 6 bases, leaving 15 bases between them. This CDR3 is 15 amino acids long. Germline CDR1 MRHNA, CDR2 SNTAGT. The CDR3 spells CASSDSPNRVSEQYV. The CDR3 bases are TGTGCCAGCAGTGACTCTCCCAACAGGGTTTCCGAGCAGTACGTC.

V is TRBV10-2 and J is TRBJ2-2; no firm D call. Trimming pared 5 bases from V and 4 bases from J, leaving 11 bases between. Germline values: CDR1 WSHSY, CDR2 SAAADI. This CDR3 has 14 amino acids. CDR3 coding DNA: TGCGCCAGCAGTTGGCTCACCAGCACCGGGGAGCTGTTTTTT. Amino acid sequence: CASSWLTSTGELFF.

V is TRBV7-9 and J is TRBJ2-7; D uncertain. CDR3 length equals 16 residues. Per the germline V gene, CDR1 is SEHNR and CDR2 is FQNEAQ (reference sequence). Trimming removed 1 base from V and 0 bases from J, with 13 bases in between. CDR3 region: CASSLVLARLSYEQYF. CDR3 in DNA: TGTGCCAGCAGCTTAGTGTTGGCCAGGCTCTCCTACGAGCAGTACTTC.

This clone occurred once. V and J are TRBV11-3 and TRBJ2-7, with D perhaps TRBD2 (6 bases). The germline V gene encodes CDR1 SGHNT and CDR2 YENEEA. V gave up 5 bases and J gave up 5 bases, with 10 bases separating them. The CDR3 totals 12 residues. CDR3 nucleotides: TGTGCCAGCAGCCTCGGGAGCGACGAGCAGTACTTC. It yields the protein CASSLGSDEQYF.

The rearrangement uses TRBV27 and TRBJ2-3; D gene ambiguous. This CDR3 has 13 residues. V lost 3 bases and J 3 bases, leaving 7 bases between the germline ends. Germline CDR1 and CDR2: MNHEY and SMNVEV (reference sequence). In DNA form, the CDR3 reads TGTGCCAGCAGTTTGATCCAGACAGATACGCAGTATTTT. As protein: CASSLIQTDTQYF.